This TCR beta chain was documented in a study of spatial heterogeneity in lung cancer. Background on the study: In raw reads, more than 8.5 appearances on average were recorded for each unique TCR and UMI combination.

The CDR3 sequence is 14 residues long. V was clipped by 6 bases and J by 7 bases, with 19 bases between them. Germline-derived CDR1 and CDR2 are SQVTM and ANQGSEA. Time point noted: sample taken at primary tumor resection. In each case, whole RNA from tumor, nontumor lung or frozen PBMC was sequenced unsorted. One entry per CDR3 protein results from TCRdb running MiXCR on the 5' RACE reads. The sample records fewer than 45,000 distinct CDR3 sequences, about 6.7% being singletons. Relative to its sample, this clonotype is medium-sized. This specimen was PBMCs, taken at surgery. The sequence was collected from a female donor with early-stage non-small cell lung cancer. This chain links TRBV29-1 with TRBJ2-4; D uncertain. CDR3 loop: CSVIPINPGNIQYF. CDR3 DNA: TGCAGCGTAATACCTATTAACCCCGGGAACATTCAGTACTTC. Based on the CDR3 plus reference TRBV29-1 and TRBJ2-4, the full variable domain is SAVISQKPSRDICQRGTSLTIQCQVDSQVTMMFWYRQQPGQSLTLIATANQGSEATYESGFVIDKFPISRPNLTFSTLTVSNMSPEDSSIYLCSVIPINPGNIQYFGAGTRLSVL.